The clone carrying this T cell receptor (beta chain) was observed once. As yet, its antigen is unknown. The data derive from a study of cytomegalovirus exposure and HLA in healthy donors. Study-wide context: Unique TCRs numbering about 85 million, obtained from HLA-typed donors, made up an early data release. Broader study findings: Reports state that TCR beta sequences accurately predicted most subjects' HLA-A and HLA-B alleles. Among immune exposure information, only CMV serostatus was available. Specificity for CMV antigens was confirmed in vitro for a few of the CMV-associated chains.

Researchers ran the PCR with 60 Vbeta and 13 Jbeta primers. Generated by immunoSEQ multiplex PCR, the TCRdb table keeps only in-frame clones and is missing some. The sample shows about 130,000 clones, about 80% of them seen only once. This receptor was taken from a man aged 35 to 55 in good health and CMV-seropositive. Sequencing was performed on PBMCs.

The CDR3 region is CASSWAGNEQFF. In DNA, the CDR3 is TGTGCCAGCAGTTGGGCGGGCAATGAGCAGTTCTTC. This rearrangement joins TRBV6-6 to TRBJ2-1, with D tentatively TRBD2 (5 bases). CDR3 length: 12 amino acids. Germline loops: CDR1 MNHNY, CDR2 SVGAGI (reference sequence). The germline V and J ends were trimmed by 4 bases and 6 bases, with 7 bases remaining between them.